The 20 T cell receptor beta chains below come from one sample, sequenced in a study of T-cell reconstitution after alpha-beta-depleted transplantation in children. Unique molecular identifiers were incorporated when the TCRbeta library was constructed. One entry per CDR3 protein results from TCRdb running MiXCR on the PCR reads. Counted here are 600,000 to 700,000 distinct CDR3 sequences, 16% occurring once; the ten biggest clones make up approximately 1%. This sample comprised PBMCs from the stem cell graft donor, obtained from the stem cell graft. These receptors were collected from a human donor who donated a stem cell graft to a child with acute myeloid leukemia.

This clonotype was observed a handful of times. Since a much larger clone is just one base distant, this may be a read error. The chain has TRBV6-1 and TRBJ2-1; perhaps TRBD2 as D (5 bases). This CDR3 region has 13 residues. Trimming removed 4 bases from V and 8 bases from J, with 12 bases in between. Germline CDR1 MNHNS, CDR2 SASEGT. The DNA of the CDR3 is TGTGCCAGCAGTGTGGACTCGTACGATGAGCAGTTCTTC. Its translation is CASSVDSYDEQFF.

This clonotype was counted ten times or more. The V gene is TRBV10-3, the J gene TRBJ2-1, with a weak D call TRBD2 (6 bases). The CDR3 has 17 residues. The V end was cut by 1 base, the J end by 4 bases, with 17 bases between. Germline values: CDR1 ENHRY, CDR2 SYGVKD. DNA for the CDR3: TGTGCCATCAGTGAGTTAATCACTCTGCGGGGTTACAATGAGCAGTTCTTC. Translating gives CAISELITLRGYNEQFF.

This sequence joins TRBV7-8 and TRBJ2-3; 9 bases are a match to TRBD2. Trimming removed 1 base from V and 4 bases from J; junction bases left unmatched: 9. Germline V gene sequence: CDR1 SGHVS, CDR2 FQNEAQ. CDR3 size: 17 residues. The CDR3, as DNA: TGTGCCAGCAGCTTAGACCGGCAGCGGGGGGCCCCAGATACGCAGTATTTT. The encoded protein is CASSLDRQRGAPDTQYF.

This clonotype was seen at least ten times. This chain connects TRBV29-1 to TRBJ2-6; possibly TRBD1 or TRBD2 for D (6 bases each). Germline loops: CDR1 SQVTM, CDR2 ANQGSEA. The CDR3 has 13 amino acids. Trimming left V 7 bases short and J 9 bases short, with 16 bases between. The CDR3 here is CSASLGGGNVLTF. The CDR3 DNA follows: TGCAGCGCATCCCTCGGGGGCGGCAACGTCCTGACTTTC. Together with reference TRBV29-1 and TRBJ2-6, the CDR3 gives the full variable domain: SAVISQKPSRDICQRGTSLTIQCQVDSQVTMMFWYRQQPGQSLTLIATANQGSEATYESGFVIDKFPISRPNLTFSTLTVSNMSPEDSSIYLCSASLGGGNVLTFGAGSRLTVL.

This clonotype was seen a single time. The junction differs from germline at one of its ends, possibly a read error. This chain's CDR3 is CSSSPETGGWSGTF. CDR3 bases: TGCTCCAGCAGCCCGGAGACAGGGGGCTGGTCCGGCACCTTC. The V gene is TRBV5-1, the J gene TRBJ1-2, with TRBD1 matching 10 bases. Germline V lookup: CDR1 SGHRS, CDR2 YFSETQ. CDR3 size: 14 residues.

The rearrangement links TRBV15 to TRBJ2-2, with D maybe TRBD2 (6 bases). V lost 0 bases to trimming and J lost 0 bases, with 8 bases between them. The CDR3 sequence is 16 residues long. Germline CDR1 LNHNV, CDR2 YYDKDF (reference sequence). This chain's CDR3 is CATSRDRGTNTGELFF. CDR3 DNA: TGTGCCACCAGCAGAGATCGGGGGACGAACACCGGGGAGCTGTTTTTT. The full variable domain, completed using reference TRBV15 and TRBJ2-2, is DAMVIQNPRYQVTQFGKPVTLSCSQTLNHNVMYWYQQKSSQAPKLLFHYYDKDFNNEADTPDNFQSRRPNTSFCFLDIRSPGLGDTAMYLCATSRDRGTNTGELFFGEGSRLTVL.

This clonotype came up many times. The chain is built from TRBV6-2 or TRBV6-3 and TRBJ2-1, with D tentatively TRBD1 (6 bases). The germline V gene encodes CDR1 MNHEY and CDR2 SVGEGT. This CDR3 has 15 amino acids. V lost 2 bases and J lost 3, with 11 bases in between. DNA for the CDR3: TGTGCCAGCAGTTACGTTGGGACACTCTACAATGAGCAGTTCTTC. Amino acids: CASSYVGTLYNEQFF.

V usage is TRBV7-9 and J usage is TRBJ2-3; a possible D gene is TRBD1 (5 bases). The J call may not be correct, given that the DNA end is closer to TRBJ1-5. Germline loops: CDR1 SEHNR, CDR2 FQNEAQ (reference sequence). The CDR3 totals 16 residues. CDR3 sequence reads: CASSFGTSGPPDTQHF. The CDR3, as DNA: TGTGCCAGCAGCTTCGGGACTAGCGGTCCCCCAGATACGCAGCATTTT.

The chain links TRBV11-2 to TRBJ2-5; D remains ambiguous. Germline CDR1 is SGHAT and CDR2 is FQNNGV. The length of the CDR3 is 14 residues. Between the trimmed V and J ends, which lost 1 base and 5 bases, there was a span of 11 bases. The CDR3 DNA is TGTGCCAGCAGCTTAGGGGCCATCCAGGAGACCCAGTACTTC. As protein: CASSLGAIQETQYF.

In DNA, the CDR3 is TGCGCCAGCAGCCACGAGGGCGTAGGACTAGAAGAAAAACTGTTTTTT. Its protein product is CASSHEGVGLEEKLFF. The chain is built from TRBV5-1 and TRBJ1-4, with no clear D. Trimming shortened V by 4 bases and J by 8 bases, and 21 bases separated the two germline ends. Germline V gene data show CDR1 as SGHRS and CDR2 as YFSETQ. The CDR3 loop spans 16 amino acids.

This clonotype showed up just a few times. The chain couples TRBV5-1 to TRBJ2-2; 9 nucleotides line up with TRBD1. The ends lost 4 bases at V and 5 bases at J; junction bases unmatched: 9. Looked up from germline, CDR1 is SGHRS and CDR2 is YFSETQ. This CDR3 comprises 16 residues. In nucleotides, the CDR3 is TGCGCCAGCAGCGGTAAGGGACAGGGATCTACCGGGGAGCTGTTTTTT. It is translated as CASSGKGQGSTGELFF.

The table lists this clonotype with many counts. The chain couples TRBV20-1 to TRBJ1-2, with D uncertain. The CDR3 is 13 amino acids. V lost 6 bases and J lost 5, with 16 bases in between. Germline loops: CDR1 DFQATT, CDR2 SNEGSKA (reference sequence). Here the CDR3 DNA reads TGCAGTGCCCCGCCGGGAGACGCTTATGGCTACACCTTC. Its translation is CSAPPGDAYGYTF.

The chain carries TRBV24-1 and TRBJ2-3; 8 bases are a match to TRBD2. This CDR3 contains 13 residues. The V gene end was trimmed by 7 bases and the J gene end by 5 bases; junction bases not matched to a gene: 4. The germline CDR1 and CDR2 sequences are KGHDR and SFDVKD. Here the CDR3 DNA reads TGTGCCACCAGAGGTAGCGGGGAAGATACGCAGTATTTT. This encodes CATRGSGEDTQYF.

This clonotype was recorded many times. The chain combines TRBV12-3 or TRBV12-4 with TRBJ1-1; D is unresolved. V shed 5 bases and J shed 1 base, with 11 bases lying between them. CDR3 length: 14 amino acids. DNA of the CDR3: TGTGCCAGCAGTCGTCTTGCCAAGAACACTGAAGCTTTCTTT. Amino acid sequence: CASSRLAKNTEAFF.

The chain carries TRBV24-1 and TRBJ1-1; D is possibly TRBD1 (5 bases). Looked up from germline, CDR1 is KGHDR and CDR2 is SFDVKD. This CDR3 has 13 residues. Trimming removed 5 bases from V and 1 base from J, with 7 bases in between. CDR3 in DNA: TGTGCCACCAGTGCGACAGAGAACACTGAAGCTTTCTTT. This codes for CATSATENTEAFF.

In its sample, this clonotype was seen once. The chain has TRBV12-3 or TRBV12-4 and TRBJ2-2; D is unresolved. The CDR3 consists of 12 residues. The V end lost 3 bases, the J end lost 6 bases, and 5 bases lay between the germline ends. In nucleotides, the CDR3 is TGTGCCAGCAGTTTTACCCCCGGGGAGCTGTTTTTT. This sequence encodes CASSFTPGELFF.

V and J are TRBV4-1 and TRBJ2-2; TRBD2 agrees at 12 bases. Germline trimming cut 3 bases from V and 1 base from J; bases unmatched to any gene: 6. Germline CDR1 reads MGHRA; CDR2 reads YSYEKL. The CDR3 has 18 residues. The CDR3 DNA follows: TGCGCCAGCAGCCAGGCGCGGACTAGCGGGGTGAACACCGGGGAGCTGTTTTTT. It codes for CASSQARTSGVNTGELFF.

The sample holds many counts of this clonotype. The chain recombines TRBV20-1 with TRBJ2-4, with 12 bases aligning to TRBD2. With 3 bases clipped from V and 6 bases from J, the junction kept 6 bases outside the gene matches. Germline loops: CDR1 DFQATT, CDR2 SNEGSKA (reference sequence). This CDR3 has 15 residues. The chain's CDR3 is CSARGASGGVNIQYF. In DNA, the CDR3 is TGCAGTGCTAGGGGAGCTAGCGGGGGGGTAAACATTCAGTACTTC.

This clonotype was recorded many times. The J gene is TRBJ1-2, the V gene TRBV15; D possibly corresponds to TRBD1 (6 bases). Germline V gives CDR1 LNHNV, CDR2 YYDKDF (reference sequence). The CDR3 is 16 amino acids. The V gene lost 1 base and the J gene lost 8 bases, with 20 bases spanning the gap. In DNA, the CDR3 is TGTGCCACCAGCAGAGCCCCGTTACAGGGTCCGGAAGGCTACACCTTC. Protein: CATSRAPLQGPEGYTF.

The chain employs TRBV7-2 and TRBJ2-5, with a possible D match to TRBD2 (7 bases). CDR1 is SGHTA and CDR2 is FQGNSA in the germline V gene. This CDR3 spans 16 amino acids. V was pared by 0 bases and J by 5 bases, with 16 bases between. The CDR3 DNA follows: TGTGCCAGCAGCTTAGCCACAGGACTAGGGGGGGAGACCCAGTACTTC. As protein: CASSLATGLGGETQYF.